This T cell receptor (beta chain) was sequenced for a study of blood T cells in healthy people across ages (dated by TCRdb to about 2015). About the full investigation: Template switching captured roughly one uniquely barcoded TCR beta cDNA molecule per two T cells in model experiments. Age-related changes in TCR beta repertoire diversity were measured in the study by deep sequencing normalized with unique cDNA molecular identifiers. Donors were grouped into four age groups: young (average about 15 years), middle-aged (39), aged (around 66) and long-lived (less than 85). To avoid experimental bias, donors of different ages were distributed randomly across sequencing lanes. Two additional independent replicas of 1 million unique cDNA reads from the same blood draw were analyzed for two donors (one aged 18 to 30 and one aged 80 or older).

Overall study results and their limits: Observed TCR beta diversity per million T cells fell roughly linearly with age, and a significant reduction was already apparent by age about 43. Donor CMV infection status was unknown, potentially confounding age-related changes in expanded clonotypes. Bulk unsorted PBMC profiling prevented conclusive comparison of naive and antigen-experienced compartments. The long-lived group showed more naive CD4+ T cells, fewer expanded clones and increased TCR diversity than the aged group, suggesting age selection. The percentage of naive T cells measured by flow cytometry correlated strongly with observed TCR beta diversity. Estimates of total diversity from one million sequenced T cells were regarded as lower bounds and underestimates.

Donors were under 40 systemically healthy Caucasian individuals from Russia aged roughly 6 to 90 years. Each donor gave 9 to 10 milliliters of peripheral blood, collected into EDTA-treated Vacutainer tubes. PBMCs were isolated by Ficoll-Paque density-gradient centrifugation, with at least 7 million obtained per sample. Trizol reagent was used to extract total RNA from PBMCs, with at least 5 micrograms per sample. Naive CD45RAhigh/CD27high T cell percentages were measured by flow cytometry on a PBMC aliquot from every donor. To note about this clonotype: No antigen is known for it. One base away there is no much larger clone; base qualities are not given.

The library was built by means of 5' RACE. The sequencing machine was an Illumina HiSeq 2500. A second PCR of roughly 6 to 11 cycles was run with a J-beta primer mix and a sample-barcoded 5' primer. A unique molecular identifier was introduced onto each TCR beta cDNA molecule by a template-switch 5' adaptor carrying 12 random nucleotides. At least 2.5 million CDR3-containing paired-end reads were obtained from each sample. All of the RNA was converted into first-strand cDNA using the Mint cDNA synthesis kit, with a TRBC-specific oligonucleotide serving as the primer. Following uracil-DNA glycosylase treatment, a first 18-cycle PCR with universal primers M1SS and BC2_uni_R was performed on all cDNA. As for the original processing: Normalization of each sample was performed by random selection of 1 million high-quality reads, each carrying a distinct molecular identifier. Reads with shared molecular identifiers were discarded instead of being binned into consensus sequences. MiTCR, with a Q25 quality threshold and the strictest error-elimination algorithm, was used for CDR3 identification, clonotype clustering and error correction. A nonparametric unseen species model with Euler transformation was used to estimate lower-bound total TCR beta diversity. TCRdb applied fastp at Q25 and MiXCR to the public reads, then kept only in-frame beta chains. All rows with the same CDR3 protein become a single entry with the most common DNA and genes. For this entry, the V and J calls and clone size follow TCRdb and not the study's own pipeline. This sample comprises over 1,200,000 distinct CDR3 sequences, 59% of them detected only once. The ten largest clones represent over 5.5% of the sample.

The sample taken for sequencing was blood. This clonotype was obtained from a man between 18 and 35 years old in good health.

The CDR3 protein sequence reads: CASSQLTSDNEQFF. In nucleotide form, the sequence is TGTGCCAGCAGCCAGCTTACTAGTGACAATGAGCAGTTCTTC. The chain was built from TRBV3-1 and TRBJ2-1; the D region possibly corresponds to TRBD2 (5 bases align). V is pared back by 3 bases and J by 5 bases, with 11 bases lying between the germline termini. The CDR3 spans 14 residues, from the cysteine through the phenylalanine. Only CDR3 DNA is held: 42 bases, read in frame from base 1. CDR1 is given as LGHDT and CDR2 as YNNKEL, both from the germline V gene (reference sequence).